The T cell receptor beta chain described here comes from a study of CD8+ T cells in alopecia areata. Study results and limitations: Among the top 100, expanded CD8+ clones, as well as scalp clonality, were significantly decreased by tofacitinib.

As regards this clone: The antigen remains unidentified.

From germline, CDR1 is LGHNA and CDR2 YSLEER. V was pared by 3 bases and J by 3 bases, with 6 bases of the junction left unmatched. The length of the CDR3 is 16 residues. Specified treatment: oral pan-JAK inhibitor, 5-10 mg twice daily. The authors extracted RNA and reverse transcribed it into cDNA as the sequencing template. This table comes from immunoSEQ multiplex PCR, and its TCRdb copy is limited to in-frame clones, with some not included. This table has approximately 210,000 clones, 66% appearing once. The sequencing used CD4+ T cells sorted from blood, collected around week 42, from a patient treated with tofacitinib. The sequence was obtained from a human donor with alopecia areata. V and J are TRBV4-3 and TRBJ2-7, with 12 bases matching TRBD2. The CDR3 region has the DNA TGCGCCAGCAGCCAGATAGGACTAGCGGGAAACTACGAGCAGTACTTC. Translated: CASSQIGLAGNYEQYF.